This T cell receptor beta chain comes out of a study of tissue T cells after allogeneic stem cell transplantation. Across the whole study: Steroid-refractory graft-versus-host disease after allogeneic hematopoietic cell transplant qualified adults for prospective research-autopsy enrollment. Patients with graft-versus-host disease had grafts: several unmodified, three CD34-selected and T-cell-depleted. Several lines of graft-versus-host disease therapy were given to all patients, all with gastrointestinal involvement.

V was clipped by 1 base and J by 0 bases, with 8 bases between them. The V gene's germline CDR1 is LNHDA and CDR2 SQIVND (reference sequence). The CDR3 loop spans 15 amino acids. Clones were read by immunoSEQ multiplex PCR, and TCRdb kept only the in-frame ones, dropping some. This sample has around 24,000 clones, with less than 95% found just once. The chain uses TRBV19 and TRBJ2-3; a possible D gene is TRBD1 (6 bases). This receptor was obtained from a male donor aged 60 or over who later had graft-versus-host disease after an allogeneic stem cell transplant. Sequenced here: blood, sampled before transplantation. Here the CDR3 reads CASSIGQGSTDTQYF. For the CDR3, the DNA is TGTGCCAGTAGTATAGGGCAGGGGAGCACAGATACGCAGTATTTT.